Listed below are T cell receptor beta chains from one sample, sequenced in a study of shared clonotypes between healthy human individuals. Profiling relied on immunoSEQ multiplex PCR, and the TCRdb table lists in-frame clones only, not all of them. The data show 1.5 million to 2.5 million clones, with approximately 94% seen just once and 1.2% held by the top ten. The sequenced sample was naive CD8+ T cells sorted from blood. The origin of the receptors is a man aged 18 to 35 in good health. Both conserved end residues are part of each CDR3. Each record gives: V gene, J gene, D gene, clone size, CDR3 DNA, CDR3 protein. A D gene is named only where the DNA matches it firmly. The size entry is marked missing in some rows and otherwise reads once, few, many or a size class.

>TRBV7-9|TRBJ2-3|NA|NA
TGTGCCAGCAGCTTAGACGGGGCCGTGGGCACAGATACGCAGTATTTT
CASSLDGAVGTDTQYF
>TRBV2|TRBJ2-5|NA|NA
TGTGCCAGCAGTGAACTGATCGGAAAGACCCAGTACTTC
CASSELIGKTQYF
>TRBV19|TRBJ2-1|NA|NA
TGTGCCAGTAGTGGGGAGGGGACAGCCTACAATGAGCAGTTCTTC
CASSGEGTAYNEQFF
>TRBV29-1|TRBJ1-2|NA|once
TGCAGCGTTGAAGAAGGGCACGCTTATGGCTACACCTTC
CSVEEGHAYGYTF
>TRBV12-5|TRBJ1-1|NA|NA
TGTGCTAGTGGCCGGACTCTCAAGAACACTGAAGCTTTCTTT
CASGRTLKNTEAFF
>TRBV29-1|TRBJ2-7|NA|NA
TGCAGCGTTGATGACGGCAGGTCCTACGAGCAGTACTTC
CSVDDGRSYEQYF
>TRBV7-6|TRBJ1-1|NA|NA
TGTGCCAGCAGCTTAGGTTGGGGGGCTGAAGCTTTCTTT
CASSLGWGAEAFF
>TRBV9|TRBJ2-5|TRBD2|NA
TGTGCCAGCAGCTCTAGCGGGGGCGCGGAGACCCAGTACTTC
CASSSSGGAETQYF
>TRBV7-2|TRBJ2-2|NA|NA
TGTGCCAGCAGCTCGAGCCTTCACACCGGGGAGCTGTTTTTT
CASSSSLHTGELFF
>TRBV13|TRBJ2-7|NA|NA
TGTGCCAGCAGCCAGGCAGCGGCATACGAGCAGTACTTC
CASSQAAAYEQYF
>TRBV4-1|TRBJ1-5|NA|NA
TGCGCCAGCAGCCAAGGGGGGTTGGGGCCCCAGCATTTT
CASSQGGLGPQHF
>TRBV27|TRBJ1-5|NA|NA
TGTGCCAGCAGTCCCTCATCGGAGGTTTACAATCAGCCCCAGCATTTT
CASSPSSEVYNQPQHF
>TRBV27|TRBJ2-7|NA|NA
TGTGCCAGCAGTTTCGGTTCACAAAACGAGCAGTACTTC
CASSFGSQNEQYF
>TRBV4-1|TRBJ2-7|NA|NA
TGCGCCAGCAGCCTTGTAGGGACCGGGGCCTACGAGCAGTACTTC
CASSLVGTGAYEQYF
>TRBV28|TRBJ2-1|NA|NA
TGTGCCAGCAGTTCCCGATTTGGAGGGGCCCGCAATGAGCAGTTCTTC
CASSSRFGGARNEQFF
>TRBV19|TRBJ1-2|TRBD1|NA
TGTGCCAGTAGCAGGGACAGTGACTATGGCTACACCTTC
CASSRDSDYGYTF
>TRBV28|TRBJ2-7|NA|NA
TGTGCCAGTATATCGGCGCCCGCTTTCTCCTACGAGCAGTACTTC
CASISAPAFSYEQYF
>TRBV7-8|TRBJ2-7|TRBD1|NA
TGTGCCAGCAGCGGACAGGGGGCCTCCTACGAGCAGTACTTC
CASSGQGASYEQYF
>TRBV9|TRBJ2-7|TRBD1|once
TGTGCCAGCAGCGAAGGACAGGGGGCTTACGAGCAGTACTTC
CASSEGQGAYEQYF
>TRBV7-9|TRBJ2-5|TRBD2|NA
TGTGCCAGCACCAAGCGGGGAGATAAAGAGACCCAGTACTTC
CASTKRGDKETQYF
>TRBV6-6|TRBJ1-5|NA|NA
TGTGCCAGCAGTTCCCGGCAGGTAGATCAGCCCCAGCATTTT
CASSSRQVDQPQHF
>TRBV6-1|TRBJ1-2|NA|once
TGTGCCAGCAGTGTACAGGGACCAAACTATGGCTACACCTTC
CASSVQGPNYGYTF
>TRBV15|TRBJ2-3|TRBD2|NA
TGTGCCACCACCGAGCGGGGGGAGACAGATACGCAGTATTTT
CATTERGETDTQYF
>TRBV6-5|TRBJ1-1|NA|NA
TGTGCCAGCAGTTACCTGAACTCTGTCATGAACACTGAAGCTTTCTTT
CASSYLNSVMNTEAFF
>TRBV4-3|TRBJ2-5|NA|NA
TGCGCCAGCAGCCAATCCGTGCAGGGCCAAGAGACCCAGTACTTC
CASSQSVQGQETQYF
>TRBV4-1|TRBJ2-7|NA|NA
TGCGCCAGCAGCCAAGCGGTCGGGGGTGGGAACGAGCAGTACTTC
CASSQAVGGGNEQYF
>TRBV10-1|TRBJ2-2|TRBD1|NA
TGCGCCAGCAGTGTGGACAGGGTCACCGGGGAGCTGTTTTTT
CASSVDRVTGELFF
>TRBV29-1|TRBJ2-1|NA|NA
TGCAGCGTTTACATCCCCTCCTACAATGAGCAGTTCTTC
CSVYIPSYNEQFF
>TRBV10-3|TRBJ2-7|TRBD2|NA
TGTGCCATCAGTGAGTCCCCCGCTAGCGGATTGACCTACGAGCAGTACTTC
CAISESPASGLTYEQYF
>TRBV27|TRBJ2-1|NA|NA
TGTGCCATTTCCTCTGGGCCCAATGAGCAGTTCTTC
CAISSGPNEQFF
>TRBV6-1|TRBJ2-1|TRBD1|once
TGTGCCAGCAGATTGGGACAGGGGCACAATGAGCAGTTCTTC
CASRLGQGHNEQFF
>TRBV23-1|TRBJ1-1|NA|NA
TGCGCCAGCAGTCAATCCACCCTGATAAACACTGAAGCTTTCTTT
CASSQSTLINTEAFF
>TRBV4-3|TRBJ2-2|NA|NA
TGCGCCAGCAGCCAAGATGGCGCCAGAAACACCGGGGAGCTGTTTTTT
CASSQDGARNTGELFF
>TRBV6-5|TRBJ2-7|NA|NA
TGTGCCAGCAGTTACGGGGGGACGGGCTACGAGCAGTACTTC
CASSYGGTGYEQYF
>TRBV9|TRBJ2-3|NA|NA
TGTGCCAGCAGCGTAGCGGGGACGGATACGCAGTATTTT
CASSVAGTDTQYF
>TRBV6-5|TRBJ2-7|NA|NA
TGTGCCAGCAGGGAACTGCAGGCTCGCTACGAGCAGTACTTC
CASRELQARYEQYF
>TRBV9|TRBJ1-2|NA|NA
TGTGCCAGCAGCGTAGGGGGGCGCATCTATGGCTACACCTTC
CASSVGGRIYGYTF
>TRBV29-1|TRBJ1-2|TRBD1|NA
TGCAGCGTTGTGGGGGACAGGGAAGCTAACTATGGCTACACCTTC
CSVVGDREANYGYTF
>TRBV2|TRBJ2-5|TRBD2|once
TGTGCCAGCAGTGAAAAGCTAGCGGGGGAGGGAGAGACCCAGTACTTC
CASSEKLAGEGETQYF
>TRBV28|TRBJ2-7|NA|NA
TGTGCCAGCAGTTTTGGGTCGGGGTCACCCGAGCAGTACTTC
CASSFGSGSPEQYF
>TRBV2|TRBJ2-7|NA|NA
TGTGCCAGCAGTGAAGGGGGGCGGACAGAGTCCTACGAGCAGTACTTC
CASSEGGRTESYEQYF
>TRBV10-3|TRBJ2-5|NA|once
TGTGCCATCAGTGAGTCTATTGGGGGGGCTTCGGAGACCCAGTACTTC
CAISESIGGASETQYF
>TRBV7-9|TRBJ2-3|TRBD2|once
TGTGCCAGCAGCTTTCGACCGGGACTAATCACAGATACGCAGTATTTT
CASSFRPGLITDTQYF
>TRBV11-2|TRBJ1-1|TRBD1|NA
TGTGCCAGCAGCCCCGGGACAGGGTTGGACACTGAAGCTTTCTTT
CASSPGTGLDTEAFF
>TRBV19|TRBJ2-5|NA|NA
TGTGCCAGTAGTTCGACAGGGAGGGAGACCCAGTACTTC
CASSSTGRETQYF
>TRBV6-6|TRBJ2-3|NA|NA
TGTGCCAGCAGCTACTTATGGCAGGGAGCAGATACGCAGTATTTT
CASSYLWQGADTQYF
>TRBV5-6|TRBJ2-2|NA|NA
TGTGCCAGCACCCAACTGGGGGACGGGAACACCGGGGAGCTGTTTTTT
CASTQLGDGNTGELFF
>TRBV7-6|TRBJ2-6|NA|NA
TGTGCCAGCAGCTTAGAAGGGGCTGGGGCCAACGTCCTGACTTTC
CASSLEGAGANVLTF
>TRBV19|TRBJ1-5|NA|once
TGTGCCAGTAGTATTATGGGGGGCGTGTATCAGCCCCAGCATTTT
CASSIMGGVYQPQHF